The TCR beta chain under discussion was sequenced for a study of OX40 agonist ivuxolimab in advanced cancers. Notes on the research overall: Ivuxolimab, which targeted the costimulatory receptor OX40 (CD134), was an agonistic, fully human IgG2 monoclonal antibody. Intravenous ivuxolimab was administered to patients every 2 weeks at six dose levels: 0.01, 0.1, 0.3, 1.5, 3 and 10 mg/kg. The dose-escalation cohort was around 83% male with a mean age of approximately 60 years, ranging from roughly 23 to 80. Among the roughly 54 dose-escalation patients, some 20 had hepatocellular carcinoma, some 15 melanoma, 9 renal cell carcinoma and 9 head and neck cancer. Patients were allowed to have had prior anti-PD-1, anti-PD-L1 or anti-CTLA-4 therapy, and approximately 37% of the dose-escalation patients had been treated with checkpoint inhibitors. The paper describes the monotherapy dose-escalation part (N ≈ 52 patients) of the phase I trial of ivuxolimab. The purpose of peripheral TCRbeta sequencing was to test whether ivuxolimab changed TCR sequence diversity and led to clonal T-cell expansion. Partial responses occurred in three dose-escalation patients: two with cutaneous melanoma and one with hepatocellular carcinoma.

From the cysteine up to the phenylalanine, the CDR3 has a length of 13 residues. Left in the record is the CDR3 DNA by itself, 39 bases read in frame from the first base. From the germline V gene, CDR1 is SGHTA and CDR2 is FQGNSA. V is clipped by 5 bases and J by 3 bases, and the sequence between their germline boundaries is 10 bases long. What the authors observed across the whole study: Low levels of normalized T-cell clonal expansion were also shown by some nonresponding patients. In the 0.1-3.0 mg/kg groups, partial responders were among the patients with the lowest normalized peripheral clonal expansion, particularly in CD8+ T cells. The antigen specificity of the peripheral T cells that underwent clonal expansion was not determined. After ivuxolimab, more expanded clones were found on average in CD8+ T cells than in CD4+ T cells. At doses from 0.1 to 3.0 mg/kg, clonal expansion was seen in both CD4+ and CD8+ blood T cells between baseline and week 6.

Patients with autoimmune disease history or receiving systemic immunosuppression were excluded from the trial. Peripheral blood for TCR sequencing was collected from all dose cohorts at baseline, on cycle 4 day 1, and on cycle 7 day 1. The samples were drawn from a first-in-human, open-label, multicenter phase I dose-escalation trial of ivuxolimab. Adults with locally advanced or metastatic melanoma, renal cell carcinoma, hepatocellular carcinoma or head and neck squamous cell carcinoma were enrolled in the trial. Before TCR sequencing, CD4+ T cells and CD8+ T cells were sorted from peripheral blood as separate populations. To sequence the TCRbeta CDR3 region, genomic DNA was isolated from the sorted cells. TCRbeta CDR3 regions were sequenced using the immunoSEQ Assay. Entries here come from immuneACCESS through TCRdb and include only in-frame sequences with V and J called. Some clones fail to appear in such tables; in the studies checked, an unresolved V gene covers under half of the shortfall, and the cause of the remainder is unknown. This sample lists tens of thousands of clones; about 85% were detected once. The biggest ten clones account for roughly a sixth of the sample.

Comments on this clone: The antigen this receptor binds is unknown. No much larger clone exists at a distance of one base, and base qualities are not known.

This sequence uses TRBV7-2 and TRBJ1-1; the D gene cannot be named for sure. The source is an adult with an advanced solid tumor such as melanoma, head and neck, liver or kidney cancer. The sample consisted of CD4+ or CD8+ T cells sorted from blood, taken in a trial of the OX40 agonist ivuxolimab. The CDR3 is CASSQRTHTEAFF. In nucleotide form, the sequence is TGTGCCAGCAGCCAACGGACGCACACTGAAGCTTTCTTT.